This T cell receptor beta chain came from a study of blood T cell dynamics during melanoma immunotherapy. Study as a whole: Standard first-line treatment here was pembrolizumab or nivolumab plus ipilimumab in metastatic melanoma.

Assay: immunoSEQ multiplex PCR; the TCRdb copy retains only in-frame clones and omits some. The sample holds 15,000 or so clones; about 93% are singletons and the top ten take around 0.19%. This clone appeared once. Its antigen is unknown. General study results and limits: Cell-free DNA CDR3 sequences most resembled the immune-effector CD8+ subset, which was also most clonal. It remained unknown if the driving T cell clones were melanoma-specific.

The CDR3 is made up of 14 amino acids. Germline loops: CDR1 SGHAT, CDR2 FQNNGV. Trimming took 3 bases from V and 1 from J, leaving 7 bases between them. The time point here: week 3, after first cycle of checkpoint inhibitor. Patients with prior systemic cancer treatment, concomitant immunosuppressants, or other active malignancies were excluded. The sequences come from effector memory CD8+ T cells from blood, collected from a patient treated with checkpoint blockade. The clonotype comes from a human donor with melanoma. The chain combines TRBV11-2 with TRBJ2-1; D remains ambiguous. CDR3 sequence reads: CASSFTESYNEQFF. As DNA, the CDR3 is TGTGCCAGCAGCTTCACTGAATCCTACAATGAGCAGTTCTTC.